This TCR beta chain appears in the sequencing data of a study of blood T cell repertoires in COVID-19. As for the study in general: The analysed material was cDNA or gDNA that came from T cells, B-cell-depleted T cells, or PBMCs.

The authors' processing: Estimation of nucleated cell counts was performed using reference gene primer amplification. Sequenced by immunoSEQ multiplex PCR; TCRdb stores in-frame clones only, minus some. V and J calls and clone size are given by that table; D and trimming were obtained from the DNA. The sample yields about 400,000 clones, around 92% seen once. Two negative PCRs, clearance, or symptom resolution had been documented for recovered Cohort 3 donors. CDR3 length equals 14 residues. The V end was cut by 0 bases, the J end by 2 bases, with 9 bases between. Germline lookup yields CDR1 GTSNPN and CDR2 SVGIG (reference sequence).

The specimen was PBMCs or T cells enriched from blood (not recorded which). The V gene is TRBV30, the J gene TRBJ2-3; D perhaps matches TRBD1 (5 bases). The source is a woman in her twenties or thirties who had recovered from COVID-19. CDR3 coding DNA: TGTGCCTGGAGTGTCAGGGCTCCCACAGATACGCAGTATTTT. Amino acids: CAWSVRAPTDTQYF.